This T cell receptor (beta chain) was sequenced in a study of radiotherapy plus CTLA-4 blockade in lung cancer. Study results and limitations: Researchers report tumor-derived TCR clones expanding in blood after radiotherapy plus ipilimumab.

As to this clone: Antigen: not known.

Profiling relied on immunoSEQ multiplex PCR, and the TCRdb table lists in-frame clones only, not all of them. Here the sample spans some 64,000 clones, roughly three quarters being singletons. CDR1 and CDR2 (germline): LGHNA, YNFKEQ. There are 13 residues in the CDR3. The study gave focal radiation plus ipilimumab CTLA-4 blockade to patients with chemo-refractory metastatic non-small-cell lung cancer. The sequence was obtained from a human donor with non-small cell lung cancer whose response to radiotherapy plus ipilimumab could not be evaluated. Some clones in this sample may be carry-over from other donors' samples. The V and J genes are TRBV4-2 and TRBJ2-5; a weak D match, TRBD2 (5 bases). Near its end, the DNA agrees better with TRBJ2-7, so the J call may be wrong. This sample comprised peripheral blood, obtained from a patient treated with radiotherapy plus ipilimumab. CDR3 nucleotides: TGTGCCAGCAGCCGCGGGCCTAACTACGAGCAGTACTTC. Its protein product is CASSRGPNYEQYF.